These 32 T cell receptor beta chains were sequenced from one sample in a study of blood T cell repertoires in COVID-19. Clones were read by immunoSEQ multiplex PCR, and TCRdb kept only the in-frame ones, dropping some. The sample holds some 250,000 clones; about four fifths are singletons and the top ten take approximately 3.2%. Sequencing was performed on peripheral blood. These receptor sequences come from a woman aged 18-29 years with acute or convalescent COVID-19.

Details on this clone: This sample includes further DNA sequences coding for the same CDR3. The chain links TRBV11-2 to TRBJ1-1; 8 nucleotides match TRBD1. This CDR3 has 13 residues. Germline CDR1 SGHAT, CDR2 FQNNGV. Trimming took 5 bases from V and 2 from J; bases not matched to a gene: 1. DNA of the CDR3: TGTGCCAGCAGCCCAGGGGGCAACACTGAAGCTTTCTTT. Protein: CASSPGGNTEAFF.

V and J are TRBV18 and TRBJ1-1; possible D gene TRBD1, 6 bases. The CDR3 spans 15 residues. Trimming took 3 bases from V and 1 from J, leaving 12 bases between them. CDR1 is KGHSH, CDR2 LQKENI, per germline. The CDR3 DNA follows: TGTGCCAGCTCACCGCGACAGGAGGCGAACACTGAAGCTTTCTTT. This translates into CASSPRQEANTEAFF.

The V gene is TRBV3-1 (or the pseudogene TRBV3-2), the J gene TRBJ2-7, with D perhaps matching TRBD1 (5 bases). V lost 0 bases, J lost 0 bases, and 6 bases lay in between. The CDR3 length is 14 residues. Germline V gene sequence: CDR1 LGHDT, CDR2 YNNKEL (reference sequence). DNA of the CDR3: TGTGCCAGCAGCCAAGACGACAGCTCCTACGAGCAGTACTTC. Its protein is CASSQDDSSYEQYF.

The gene calls are TRBV7-2 and TRBJ2-2; D unclear. Germline CDR1 SGHTA, CDR2 FQGNSA. The CDR3 length is 13 residues. Trimming removed 5 bases from V and 0 bases from J, with 4 bases in between. The CDR3 spells CASSGTNTGELFF. CDR3 bases: TGTGCCAGCAGCGGCACGAACACCGGGGAGCTGTTTTTT.

The chain recombines TRBV29-1 with TRBJ1-2; D is uncertain. Trimming pared 7 bases from V and 8 bases from J, leaving 8 bases between. Germline values: CDR1 SQVTM, CDR2 ANQGSEA. The CDR3 runs to 9 residues. The CDR3 DNA reads TGCAGCGCCGGTATGGGCTACACCTTC. This codes for CSAGMGYTF. Supplemented by reference TRBV29-1 and TRBJ1-2, the full variable domain reads SAVISQKPSRDICQRGTSLTIQCQVDSQVTMMFWYRQQPGQSLTLIATANQGSEATYESGFVIDKFPISRPNLTFSTLTVSNMSPEDSSIYLCSAGMGYTFGSGTRLTVV.

J is TRBJ2-3 and V is TRBV27, with TRBD1 matching over 9 bases. The J segment lost 1 base and the V segment lost 3 bases, leaving 14 bases of the junction unmatched. The CDR3 totals 19 residues. From germline, CDR1 is MNHEY and CDR2 SMNVEV (reference sequence). CDR3 residues: CASSFDIDVRDRGTDTQYF. The CDR3 bases are TGTGCCAGCAGTTTTGACATTGATGTTCGGGACAGGGGCACAGATACGCAGTATTTT.

This chain joins TRBV19 and TRBJ1-5; D call uncertain. The germline gives CDR1 LNHDA, CDR2 SQIVND (reference sequence). The CDR3 covers 17 residues. Trimming shortened V by 0 bases and J by 4 bases, and 16 bases separated the two germline ends. In nucleotides, the CDR3 is TGTGCCAGTAGTATAGATCCGGGAATCCCTTTGAATCAGCCCCAGCATTTT. It translates to CASSIDPGIPLNQPQHF.

The chain links TRBV6-2 or TRBV6-3 to TRBJ1-5; 9 nucleotides line up with TRBD1. The trim removed 5 bases at V and 6 bases at J, leaving 8 bases unmatched. CDR1 and CDR2 from the germline V gene are MNHEY and SVGEGT. This CDR3 region has 15 residues. CDR3 coding DNA: TGTGCCAGCAGTCCGGGGACAGGGTTATCTCAGCCCCAGCATTTT. Residues: CASSPGTGLSQPQHF.

The gene calls are TRBV3-1 (or the pseudogene TRBV3-2) and TRBJ2-5; 8 bases line up with TRBD1. The V gene end was trimmed by 2 bases and the J gene end by 3 bases; junction bases not matched to a gene: 5. CDR3 size: 15 residues. Per germline, CDR1 LGHDT and CDR2 YNNKEL (reference sequence). CDR3 region: CASSQPEDREETQYF. Here the CDR3 DNA reads TGTGCCAGCAGCCAACCCGAGGACAGGGAAGAGACCCAGTACTTC.

This clone was seen once. The chain recombines TRBV5-6 with TRBJ2-1; TRBD2 might be the D (5 bases). There are 13 residues in the CDR3. Trimming removed 3 bases at V and 4 bases at J, with 8 bases between. Germline CDR1 is SGHDT and CDR2 is YYEEEE. The DNA of the CDR3 is TGTGCCAGCAGCTCCAGCGGATACAATGAGCAGTTCTTC. Amino acid sequence: CASSSSGYNEQFF.

This clone was detected a few times. CDR3 DNA sequence: TGTGCCAGCAGCGTAGCAGGGCTCGGTGAAGCTTTCTTT. Amino acid sequence: CASSVAGLGEAFF. The chain employs TRBV9 and TRBJ1-1; tentative D call: TRBD1 (5 bases). Trimming took 0 bases from V and 7 from J, leaving 10 bases between them. Germline lookup yields CDR1 SGDLS and CDR2 YYNGEE. The CDR3 extends over 13 amino acids.

V is TRBV2 and J is TRBJ2-1; 9 bases line up with TRBD2. Germline V gene lookup returns CDR1 SNHLY and CDR2 FYNNEI. The V gene end was trimmed by 3 bases and the J gene end by 5 bases; junction bases not matched to a gene: 5. CDR3 length: 15 residues. The CDR3 region has the DNA TGTGCCAGCAGTGACCAGGGACTAGCCCACAATGAGCAGTTCTTC. Encoded protein: CASSDQGLAHNEQFF.

CDR3 loop: CASGLVEPAGTSGIETQYF. In nucleotides, the CDR3 is TGTGCTAGTGGTTTGGTAGAGCCCGCTGGGACTAGCGGGATAGAGACCCAGTACTTC. The rearrangement links TRBV12-5 to TRBJ2-5; 13 bases are shared with TRBD2. Germline V gene data show CDR1 as LGHNT and CDR2 as FRNRAP. The CDR3 is 19 residues long. V shed 0 bases and J 4 bases; nucleotides not matched to a gene: 11.

This chain uses TRBV24-1 with TRBJ2-5, with D hard to call. V lost 4 bases, J lost 3 bases, and 8 bases lay in between. Germline V gene sequence: CDR1 KGHDR, CDR2 SFDVKD. The CDR3 is 13 amino acids. The CDR3 DNA is TGTGCCACCAGTGACAGGTGGGAAGAGACCCAGTACTTC. Amino acids: CATSDRWEETQYF.

The chain employs TRBV28 and TRBJ2-5, with 11 bases fitting TRBD1. Per the germline V gene, CDR1 is MDHEN and CDR2 is SYDVKM. The length of the CDR3 is 17 residues. J gave up 1 base and V 6 bases, and 10 bases lay outside the gene matches. The CDR3 DNA follows: TGTGCCAGCAGCCCTTACCCCGGGACAGGGGGCCAAGAGACCCAGTACTTC. Translating gives CASSPYPGTGGQETQYF.

The chain recombines TRBV2 with TRBJ2-4; TRBD1 agrees at 9 bases. CDR1 is SNHLY, CDR2 FYNNEI, per germline. J gave up 8 bases and V 5 bases, and 10 bases lay outside the gene matches. There are 15 residues in the CDR3. Here the CDR3 DNA reads TGTGCCAGCAGTAATCCCGGGACAGGGAGGGACATTCAGTACTTC. Amino acids: CASSNPGTGRDIQYF.

The chain carries TRBV12-5 and TRBJ2-5; 10 bases match TRBD1. This CDR3 spans 17 amino acids. The junction had 10 bases not matched to a gene; V was cut back by 2 bases and J by 4 bases. From germline, CDR1 is LGHNT and CDR2 FRNRAP. The CDR3 spells CASGLMGTGVVVETQYF. CDR3 bases: TGTGCTAGTGGTTTGATGGGGACAGGGGTCGTGGTAGAGACCCAGTACTTC.

The rearrangement uses TRBV27 and TRBJ2-1; D is undetermined. Trimming took off 0 bases at V and 3 bases at J, with 12 bases between the two ends. Germline assignment: CDR1 MNHEY and CDR2 SMNVEV (reference sequence). The length of the CDR3 is 16 residues. The CDR3: CASSLSYLTIYNEQFF. In DNA, the CDR3 is TGTGCCAGCAGTTTATCATACCTAACGATCTACAATGAGCAGTTCTTC.

The V call is TRBV7-6, the J call TRBJ2-3; 15 bases are shared with TRBD2. This CDR3 is 17 amino acids long. Per germline, CDR1 SGHVS and CDR2 FNYEAQ. V lost 1 base and J lost 3; bases outside the gene matches: 2. CDR3 residues: CASSLGGLAGGTDTQYF. As DNA, the CDR3 is TGTGCCAGCAGCTTAGGGGGACTAGCGGGAGGAACAGATACGCAGTATTTT. The entire variable domain, with the rest obtained from reference TRBV7-6 and TRBJ2-3, is as follows: GAGVSQSPRYKVTKRGQDVALRCDPISGHVSLYWYRQALGQGPEFLTYFNYEAQQDKSGLPNDRFSAERPEGSISTLTIQRTEQRDSAMYRCASSLGGLAGGTDTQYFGPGTRLTVL.

The V gene is TRBV4-3, the J gene TRBJ1-4; D unresolved. The CDR3 sequence is 17 residues long. Germline V CDR1 and CDR2: LGHNA, YSLEER. Trimming stripped 0 bases from V and 3 bases from J, with 14 bases between. CDR3 sequence (DNA): TGCGCCAGCAGCCAAGATCGGTTTCCAGGCCCTAATGAAAAACTGTTTTTT. This gives the protein CASSQDRFPGPNEKLFF.

The CDR3 DNA follows: TGTGCCAGCAGCTTGGTTGTGACAGGGGTCGAGCAGTACTTC. Translated: CASSLVVTGVEQYF. V is TRBV5-6 and J is TRBJ2-7; 8 nucleotides line up with TRBD1. CDR3 length: 14 amino acids. Losses at the gene ends were 0 bases for V and 6 bases for J; bases not matched to a gene: 5. Germline V lookup: CDR1 SGHDT, CDR2 YYEEEE.

The rearrangement links TRBV15 to TRBJ2-1, with a tentative D call TRBD2 (6 bases). The CDR3 extends over 19 amino acids. V was clipped by 0 bases and J by 2 bases, with 20 bases between them. Germline CDR1 reads LNHNV; CDR2 reads YYDKDF (reference sequence). In DNA, the CDR3 is TGTGCCACCAGCAGAGATGTATCTTTGGTGGCGGGACCCTACAATGAGCAGTTCTTC. Translation: CATSRDVSLVAGPYNEQFF.

The chain combines TRBV19 with TRBJ1-2, with D perhaps matching TRBD1 (6 bases). Per germline, CDR1 LNHDA and CDR2 SQIVND (reference sequence). Trimming cost V 3 bases and J 5 bases, with 16 bases left between them. This CDR3 has 15 residues. DNA for the CDR3: TGTGCCAGTAGTATCCACCTCGGGCAGGGGTATGGCTACACCTTC. Encoded protein: CASSIHLGQGYGYTF.

This clone was detected only a few times. The chain is built from TRBV18 and TRBJ2-7; 10 bases match TRBD1. CDR1 is KGHSH and CDR2 is LQKENI in the germline V gene. The junction had 5 bases not matched to a gene; V was cut back by 5 bases and J by 7 bases. The CDR3 contains 13 residues. CDR3 sequence reads: CASSIGQGEEQYF. DNA of the CDR3: TGTGCCAGCTCAATAGGACAGGGGGAGGAGCAGTACTTC.

The gene calls are TRBV11-1 and TRBJ2-1; the match to TRBD2 covers 7 bases. The CDR3 runs to 14 residues. The germline V gene encodes CDR1 SGHAT and CDR2 FQDESV (reference sequence). V was pared by 3 bases and J by 4 bases, with 3 bases of the junction left unmatched. CDR3 sequence reads: CASSLGGEYNEQFF. For the CDR3, the DNA is TGTGCCAGCAGCTTGGGGGGGGAGTACAATGAGCAGTTCTTC.

V usage is TRBV5-6 and J usage is TRBJ2-7; 9 positions agree with TRBD1. In germline, CDR1 is SGHDT, CDR2 YYEEEE. J was trimmed by 3 bases and V by 2 bases; bases with no gene match: 6. The CDR3 runs to 15 residues. This CDR3 reads CASSFTGTGLYEQYF. The CDR3 DNA is TGTGCCAGCAGCTTTACCGGGACAGGGCTCTACGAGCAGTACTTC.

The chain carries TRBV6-1 and TRBJ2-7; 7 nucleotides agree with TRBD1. The CDR3 loop spans 16 amino acids. Trimming at V came to 1 base and at J to 3 bases, leaving 9 bases not matched to a gene. CDR1 MNHNS and CDR2 SASEGT come from the germline V gene. The CDR3 DNA reads TGTGCCAGCAGTGAAGGTGTAGGAACAGGGGACTACGAGCAGTACTTC. This encodes CASSEGVGTGDYEQYF.

CDR3 amino acids: CASSQDYGDEQFF. DNA for the CDR3: TGTGCCAGCAGCCAGGACTACGGCGATGAGCAGTTCTTC. The genes are TRBV7-2 and TRBJ2-1; D possibly corresponds to TRBD2 (6 bases). This CDR3 comprises 13 residues. Trimming removed 5 bases from V and 8 bases from J, with 13 bases in between. From germline, CDR1 is SGHTA and CDR2 FQGNSA.

In this sample, this clone turned up a few times. The V gene is TRBV12-3 or TRBV12-4, the J gene TRBJ1-6; D might be TRBD1 (5 bases). The CDR3 extends over 13 amino acids. V was cut by 6 bases and J by 10 bases, with 13 bases left in between. CDR3 sequence (DNA): TGTGCCAGCAGCGTCAGGGTACAATCACCCCTCCACTTT. Its translation is CASSVRVQSPLHF.

In its sample, this clone was seen once. The V and J genes are TRBV28 and TRBJ2-7; TRBD2 aligns across 10 bases. The CDR3 has 17 amino acids. CDR1 and CDR2 (germline): MDHEN, SYDVKM. Unmatched junction bases numbered 18, after V lost 7 bases and J lost 6 bases. The DNA of the CDR3 is TGTGCCAGCATCGCTACCCCAGCGGGAGGGCCAGGGATCGAGCAGTACTTC. Translating it yields CASIATPAGGPGIEQYF.

The V and J genes are TRBV18 and TRBJ1-1; D is uncertain. CDR1 is KGHSH and CDR2 is LQKENI in the germline V gene. CDR3 length equals 14 residues. Trimming removed 2 bases from V and 3 bases from J, with 10 bases in between. CDR3 in DNA: TGTGCCAGCTCACCATTAGAGAGCCACACTGAAGCTTTCTTT. It yields the protein CASSPLESHTEAFF.

This clone was picked up many times. Here the CDR3 DNA reads TGTGCCAGCAGCAGTAGTTGGGGCGCCGGGGAGCTGTTTTTT. Its protein product is CASSSSWGAGELFF. This sequence joins TRBV9 and TRBJ2-2, with D maybe TRBD1 (5 bases). V lost 4 bases to trimming and J lost 6 bases, with 13 bases between them. In germline, CDR1 is SGDLS, CDR2 YYNGEE. CDR3 length equals 14 residues.